This is a list of T cell receptor beta chains from one sample in a study of cytomegalovirus exposure and HLA in healthy donors. Libraries were prepared by immunoSEQ multiplex PCR; TCRdb keeps only in-frame clonotypes and omits some of them. Among 160,000 or so clones listed, less than 80% were seen once. The specimen was PBMCs. The receptors derive from a woman aged 35 to 49 in good health and CMV-seronegative. Both conserved end residues are part of each CDR3. D genes are given only for firm matches. Clone size is given for some rows only: seen once, a few or many times, or a class if the clone is expanded.

V gene	clone size	J gene	D gene	CDR3 DNA	CDR3 protein
TRBV9	.	TRBJ2-5	TRBD2	TGTGCCAGCAGCGTAGAGCTAGCGGGGATAGAGACCCAGTACTTC	CASSVELAGIETQYF
TRBV7-9	.	TRBJ1-2	TRBD1	TGTGCCAGCAGCTTATGGCAGGGACAGGACTATGGCTACACCTTC	CASSLWQGQDYGYTF
TRBV29-1	.	TRBJ1-1	TRBD1	TGCAGCGTTGAATCCGGACAGGGACCGAACACTGAAGCTTTCTTT	CSVESGQGPNTEAFF
TRBV19	.	TRBJ1-1	.	TGTGCCAGTCGGATCCGAGGGAACACTGAAGCTTTCTTT	CASRIRGNTEAFF
TRBV7-9	.	TRBJ1-1	.	TGTGCCAGCAGCCGGGGGGCCCTGAACACTGAAGCTTTCTTT	CASSRGALNTEAFF
TRBV19	few	TRBJ1-2	.	TGTGCCAGTAGTATAGGGCGAGCGGTGGGCAGGACGAGCTACACCTTC	CASSIGRAVGRTSYTF
TRBV6-5	.	TRBJ2-1	.	TGTGCCAGCAGTTACTCTAGCGGCTCCTACAATGAGCAGTTCTTC	CASSYSSGSYNEQFF
TRBV5-1	.	TRBJ1-6	.	TGCGCCAGCAGCTTGGAGGGGAATTCACCCCTCCACTTT	CASSLEGNSPLHF
TRBV4-1	.	TRBJ2-1	TRBD1	TGCGCCAGCAGCCAAGCAACAGGGGGGAGCTCCTACAATGAGCAGTTCTTC	CASSQATGGSSYNEQFF
TRBV5-1	.	TRBJ1-2	.	TGCGCCAGCAGCCCCGATTCTGGCTTTTCAGACACCTTC	CASSPDSGFSDTF
TRBV9	.	TRBJ2-1	TRBD2	TGTGCCAGCAGCGTAGAGCCCTCGATACTAGCGGGGCAGGGCAATGAGCAGTTCTTC	CASSVEPSILAGQGNEQFF
TRBV6-1	.	TRBJ2-2	TRBD1	TGTGCCAGCAGTAGGACAGGGCAAAACACCGGGGAGCCGTTTTTT	CASSRTGQNTGEPFF
TRBV7-8	once	TRBJ1-5	.	TGTGCCAGCAGCCCCCCGGGACGGGGGAGCAATCAGCCCCAGCATTTT	CASSPPGRGSNQPQHF
TRBV10-3	.	TRBJ2-7	TRBD1	TGTGCCCCCAACCGGGACAGGAGGTTCTACGAGCAGTACTTC	CAPNRDRRFYEQYF
TRBV7-2	.	TRBJ2-3	TRBD2	TGTGCCAGCAGCTTATCCCAGACTAGCGGGGGGTGGATCACAGATACGCAGTATTTT	CASSLSQTSGGWITDTQYF
TRBV11-3	few	TRBJ2-2	.	TGTGCCAGCAGCCTAGGGCGGAGTGGGGAGCTGTTTTTT	CASSLGRSGELFF